This T cell receptor beta chain stems from a study of naive and memory T cell subsets. The study's findings and limits: Potentially, T cell activation and differentiation skew this RNA-based measurement.

Four PCR rounds used nested alpha and beta constant region primers plus the SP2 primer. TCRdb re-called the UMI-ligation and nested PCR reads through MiXCR, storing one row per CDR3 protein. The top ten hold 3% to 5% of the sample, which has some 40,000 distinct CDR3 sequences, approximately 11% seen once. The treatment: skin biopsy from PPD injection site in Mantoux-positive individual. An oligonucleotide containing a UMI was ligated to the 3' end of TCR cDNA. Germline V gene lookup returns CDR1 MNHEY and CDR2 SVGAGI. Trimming removed 8 bases from V and 2 bases from J, with 7 bases in between. The CDR3 contains 12 residues. As to this clonotype: Its antigen remains unknown.

The TCR sequence derives from an adult in good health. The material was skin, obtained from a tuberculin skin test site. The chain links TRBV6-5 to TRBJ1-5, with D uncertain. The CDR3 loop reads CASRAGNQPQHF. The CDR3 nucleotides are TGTGCCAGCCGTGCGGGCAATCAGCCCCAGCATTTT.